The rows below give T cell receptor beta chains drawn from one sample of a study of blood T cell repertoires in COVID-19. Using immunoSEQ multiplex PCR, the repertoire was profiled, and TCRdb retains in-frame clones only, with some absent. The sample gives roughly 100,000 clones, approximately 84% of which show up once; 2.1% is in the top ten. The specimen sequenced was peripheral blood. The origin of the receptors is a human donor in a cohort sampled during active COVID-19. Each CDR3 is given with its conserved first and last residue. The order of the fields is J gene, V gene, D gene, clone size, CDR3 DNA, CDR3 protein. D genes are given only for firm matches. Only part of the rows carry a size: once, few, many, or a class if the clone is expanded.

j_call: TRBJ2-3
v_call: TRBV19
d_call: TRBD2
clone_size: NA
cdr3_nt: TGTGCCAGTAGTTTGACTAGCGGGAGGGGCACAGATACGCAGTATTTT
cdr3_aa: CASSLTSGRGTDTQYF

j_call: TRBJ2-4
v_call: TRBV19
d_call: NA
clone_size: NA
cdr3_nt: TGTGCCAGTAGTATCTCGCCAAGGGGAGCCAAAAACATTCAGTACTTC
cdr3_aa: CASSISPRGAKNIQYF

j_call: TRBJ1-6
v_call: TRBV30
d_call: TRBD1
clone_size: NA
cdr3_nt: TGTGCCTACTCGAACCCGGGACAGGGGGCCCACTTTAATTCACCCCTCCACTTT
cdr3_aa: CAYSNPGQGAHFNSPLHF

j_call: TRBJ1-1
v_call: TRBV12-3/TRBV12-4
d_call: TRBD1
clone_size: NA
cdr3_nt: TGTGCCAGCAGTCTCGGGACAGGGTTTGAAGCTTTCTTT
cdr3_aa: CASSLGTGFEAFF

j_call: TRBJ1-2
v_call: TRBV28
d_call: NA
clone_size: NA
cdr3_nt: TGTGCCAGCACCCGGCGCGGGATTAACTATGGCTACACCTTC
cdr3_aa: CASTRRGINYGYTF

j_call: TRBJ1-1
v_call: TRBV29-1
d_call: NA
clone_size: NA
cdr3_nt: TGCAGCGTTCGGAGAGAGCATAAAGCTTTCTTT
cdr3_aa: CSVRREHKAFF

j_call: TRBJ1-5
v_call: TRBV7-2
d_call: NA
clone_size: NA
cdr3_nt: TGTGCCAGCAGCTCACAGGGAACCGGCAATCAGCCCCAGCATTTT
cdr3_aa: CASSSQGTGNQPQHF

j_call: TRBJ1-1
v_call: TRBV28
d_call: TRBD1
clone_size: NA
cdr3_nt: TGTGCCAGCAGTAAAAAGGACAGGGGTATGGAGGGCACTGAAGCTTTCTTT
cdr3_aa: CASSKKDRGMEGTEAFF

j_call: TRBJ1-1
v_call: TRBV19
d_call: NA
clone_size: NA
cdr3_nt: TGTGCCAGTAGTATAGTGGGGGCCGATTCAGCTTTCTTT
cdr3_aa: CASSIVGADSAFF

j_call: TRBJ2-4
v_call: TRBV2
d_call: TRBD1
clone_size: NA
cdr3_nt: TGTGCCAGCAGTGTCGAACAGGGGGGCAAAAACATTCAGTACTTC
cdr3_aa: CASSVEQGGKNIQYF

j_call: TRBJ1-4
v_call: TRBV4-1
d_call: NA
clone_size: NA
cdr3_nt: TGCGCCAGCAGCCAAGAAGGACATACCGGCGGTGAAAAACTGTTTTTT
cdr3_aa: CASSQEGHTGGEKLFF

j_call: TRBJ1-6
v_call: TRBV10-3
d_call: TRBD1
clone_size: NA
cdr3_nt: TGTGCCATCAGTTTTTCCGGGACAGATAATTCACCCCTCCACTTT
cdr3_aa: CAISFSGTDNSPLHF

j_call: TRBJ2-3
v_call: TRBV19
d_call: TRBD2
clone_size: once
cdr3_nt: TGTGCCAGTAGAGAGACTAGCGGGGGGGCCTCGGATACGCAGTATTTT
cdr3_aa: CASRETSGGASDTQYF

j_call: TRBJ1-5
v_call: TRBV6-5
d_call: TRBD1
clone_size: NA
cdr3_nt: TGTGCCAGCAGTTACTCGAGTCAGGGGGCAGGGCAGCCCCAGCATTTT
cdr3_aa: CASSYSSQGAGQPQHF

j_call: TRBJ1-3
v_call: TRBV6-6
d_call: TRBD1
clone_size: NA
cdr3_nt: TGTGCCAGCAGTTACACGACAGGGGTAGGAAACACCATATATTTT
cdr3_aa: CASSYTTGVGNTIYF

j_call: TRBJ2-3
v_call: TRBV5-4
d_call: TRBD2
clone_size: NA
cdr3_nt: TGTGCCAGCAGCCAAAGACTAGCGGGAGGGCTTGCAGATACGCAGTATTTT
cdr3_aa: CASSQRLAGGLADTQYF

j_call: TRBJ1-3
v_call: TRBV7-3
d_call: NA
clone_size: once
cdr3_nt: TGTGCCAGCAGCTCACAGGGATCTGGAAACACCATATATTTT
cdr3_aa: CASSSQGSGNTIYF

j_call: TRBJ2-1
v_call: TRBV24-1
d_call: TRBD1
clone_size: NA
cdr3_nt: TGTGCCACCAGTGATGAAACACCGGGACAGGGAAGGGATGAGCAGTTCTTC
cdr3_aa: CATSDETPGQGRDEQFF

j_call: TRBJ1-5
v_call: TRBV19
d_call: TRBD1
clone_size: few
cdr3_nt: TGTGCCAGTAGTAGGGACAGGAATCAGCCCCAGCATTTT
cdr3_aa: CASSRDRNQPQHF

j_call: TRBJ1-4
v_call: TRBV19
d_call: TRBD1
clone_size: NA
cdr3_nt: TGCGACCGGGGCGGACAGGGAGATGAAAAACTGTTTTTT
cdr3_aa: CDRGGQGDEKLFF

j_call: TRBJ2-7
v_call: TRBV7-2
d_call: TRBD1
clone_size: NA
cdr3_nt: TGTGCCAGCAGCCCAAAGCCCGGGACAGCCTACGAGCAGTACTTC
cdr3_aa: CASSPKPGTAYEQYF

j_call: TRBJ1-4
v_call: TRBV7-2
d_call: NA
clone_size: NA
cdr3_nt: TGTGCCAGCAGCTCCTCCAAGAGGACAACTGAAAAACTGTTTTTT
cdr3_aa: CASSSSKRTTEKLFF

j_call: TRBJ2-3
v_call: TRBV6-1
d_call: TRBD2
clone_size: NA
cdr3_nt: TGTGCCAGCAGTGAGCGGGAGGTGGAGACAGATACGCAGTATTTT
cdr3_aa: CASSEREVETDTQYF

j_call: TRBJ2-3
v_call: TRBV19
d_call: TRBD2
clone_size: NA
cdr3_nt: TGTGCCAGTAAGGATCGGGGGGGGGCCATCCCAGATACGCAGTATTTT
cdr3_aa: CASKDRGGAIPDTQYF

j_call: TRBJ1-4
v_call: TRBV29-1
d_call: NA
clone_size: NA
cdr3_nt: TGCAGCGTTGGTGGCAGCGGAAAACTGTTTTTT
cdr3_aa: CSVGGSGKLFF

j_call: TRBJ2-7
v_call: TRBV3-1/TRBV3-2
d_call: NA
clone_size: NA
cdr3_nt: TGTGCCAGCAGCCAAAGTCCGACAGGACTCTACGAGCAGTACTTC
cdr3_aa: CASSQSPTGLYEQYF

j_call: TRBJ1-3
v_call: TRBV9
d_call: TRBD1
clone_size: NA
cdr3_nt: TGTGCCAGCAGCGTAGGCCCCCCGGGACAGGGTCCTGGAAACACCATATATTTT
cdr3_aa: CASSVGPPGQGPGNTIYF

j_call: TRBJ1-4
v_call: TRBV3-1/TRBV3-2
d_call: NA
clone_size: NA
cdr3_nt: TGTGCCAGCAGCCAAGGGTTTGACAACTTAGCGGAAAAACTGTTTTTT
cdr3_aa: CASSQGFDNLAEKLFF

j_call: TRBJ1-6
v_call: TRBV3-1/TRBV3-2
d_call: TRBD1
clone_size: few
cdr3_nt: TGTGCCAGCAGCCAGGTTACAGGGGGGCATAATTCACCCCTCCACTTT
cdr3_aa: CASSQVTGGHNSPLHF

j_call: TRBJ1-2
v_call: TRBV6-6
d_call: NA
clone_size: NA
cdr3_nt: TGTGCCAGCAGTTACACGGTAGCCGGGAGCGGCTACACCTTC
cdr3_aa: CASSYTVAGSGYTF

j_call: TRBJ1-2
v_call: TRBV5-1
d_call: TRBD1
clone_size: NA
cdr3_nt: TGCGCCAGCAGCTTGGACCGACAGGGGCAGTCCCTCTATGGCTACACCTTC
cdr3_aa: CASSLDRQGQSLYGYTF

j_call: TRBJ2-1
v_call: TRBV7-3
d_call: TRBD1
clone_size: NA
cdr3_nt: TGTGCCAGCAGCTTAAAAGGGCGAGGGGGCAGCTCCTACAATGAGCAGTTCTTC
cdr3_aa: CASSLKGRGGSSYNEQFF

j_call: TRBJ2-2
v_call: TRBV6-2/TRBV6-3
d_call: TRBD2
clone_size: NA
cdr3_nt: TGTGCCAGCAGACCTACTAGCGGGGGGGCTAGCACCGGGGAGCTGTTTTTT
cdr3_aa: CASRPTSGGASTGELFF

j_call: TRBJ2-2
v_call: TRBV2
d_call: NA
clone_size: NA
cdr3_nt: TGTGCCAGCAAGGCAGGTTTATCCACCGGGGAGCTGTTTTTT
cdr3_aa: CASKAGLSTGELFF

j_call: TRBJ2-1
v_call: TRBV6-2/TRBV6-3
d_call: TRBD1
clone_size: NA
cdr3_nt: TGTGCCAGCAGTCTTACAGGGGCGTGGGTGCAGTTCTTC
cdr3_aa: CASSLTGAWVQFF

j_call: TRBJ2-4
v_call: TRBV30
d_call: NA
clone_size: NA
cdr3_nt: TGTGCCTGGACACGGGGGGCCAAAAACATTCAGTACTTC
cdr3_aa: CAWTRGAKNIQYF

j_call: TRBJ2-7
v_call: TRBV7-2
d_call: NA
clone_size: few
cdr3_nt: TGTGCCAGCAGTACCTCTAACGGGGGAACCTACGAGCAGTACTTC
cdr3_aa: CASSTSNGGTYEQYF

j_call: TRBJ2-1
v_call: TRBV24-1
d_call: NA
clone_size: NA
cdr3_nt: TGTGCCACCAGTGATTTCGGCGGGACCAGCTCCTACAATGAGCAGTTCTTC
cdr3_aa: CATSDFGGTSSYNEQFF

j_call: TRBJ1-5
v_call: TRBV7-9
d_call: TRBD1
clone_size: NA
cdr3_nt: TGTGCCAGCAGCTTAGCCCAGGGGGCTTCCAATCAGCCCCAGCATTTT
cdr3_aa: CASSLAQGASNQPQHF

j_call: TRBJ2-5
v_call: TRBV9
d_call: TRBD1
clone_size: NA
cdr3_nt: TGTGCCAGCAGCGAACAGGGGGCCGGGGAGACCCAGTACTTC
cdr3_aa: CASSEQGAGETQYF

j_call: TRBJ2-3
v_call: TRBV6-5
d_call: TRBD2
clone_size: NA
cdr3_nt: TGTGCCAGCAGGTATAGCGGGAGGGCCCTGGATACGCAGTATTTT
cdr3_aa: CASRYSGRALDTQYF

j_call: TRBJ1-1
v_call: TRBV4-3
d_call: NA
clone_size: NA
cdr3_nt: TGCGCCAGCAGCCAAGTGGCATCGAACACTGAAGCTTTCTTT
cdr3_aa: CASSQVASNTEAFF

j_call: TRBJ2-1
v_call: TRBV24-1
d_call: NA
clone_size: NA
cdr3_nt: TGTGCCACCAGTGATCCCCAGGGGTTCTCCTACAATGAGCAGTTCTTC
cdr3_aa: CATSDPQGFSYNEQFF

j_call: TRBJ2-7
v_call: TRBV3-1/TRBV3-2
d_call: TRBD2
clone_size: once
cdr3_nt: TGTGCCAGCAGCCAGCGCGGGAGTAGCGAGCAGTACTTC
cdr3_aa: CASSQRGSSEQYF

j_call: TRBJ1-3
v_call: TRBV19
d_call: NA
clone_size: NA
cdr3_nt: TGTGCCAGTAGACCACAGCCTAACTCTGGAAACACCATATATTTT
cdr3_aa: CASRPQPNSGNTIYF

j_call: TRBJ1-5
v_call: TRBV19
d_call: NA
clone_size: few
cdr3_nt: TGTGCCAGTAGTAGCAGGGATAGCAATCAGCCCCAGCATTTT
cdr3_aa: CASSSRDSNQPQHF

j_call: TRBJ1-2
v_call: TRBV4-1
d_call: TRBD1
clone_size: NA
cdr3_nt: TGCGCCAGCAGCCATGACAGGGTATACTATGGCTACACCTTC
cdr3_aa: CASSHDRVYYGYTF

j_call: TRBJ2-3
v_call: TRBV18
d_call: TRBD1
clone_size: NA
cdr3_nt: TGTGCCAGCTCACCGGGACAGGTCACAGATACGCAGTATTTT
cdr3_aa: CASSPGQVTDTQYF

j_call: TRBJ1-4
v_call: TRBV28
d_call: NA
clone_size: once
cdr3_nt: TGTGCCAGCAGAGGAGCGGACGCAACTAATGAAAAACTGTTTTTT
cdr3_aa: CASRGADATNEKLFF

j_call: TRBJ2-7
v_call: TRBV2
d_call: NA
clone_size: NA
cdr3_nt: TGTGCCAGCACTGGGCAGGTTGGGTCCTACGAGCAGTACTTC
cdr3_aa: CASTGQVGSYEQYF

j_call: TRBJ1-1
v_call: TRBV6-2/TRBV6-3
d_call: NA
clone_size: NA
cdr3_nt: TGTGCCAGCAGTTGGAGCAGCGGAGGGACTGAAGCTTTCTTT
cdr3_aa: CASSWSSGGTEAFF